This TCR beta chain comes out of a study of OX40 agonist ivuxolimab in advanced cancers. Trimming removed 2 bases at V and 6 bases at J, with 12 bases between. The CDR3 is 14 amino acids. Germline values: CDR1 SGHTA, CDR2 FQGNSA. Produced via immunoSEQ multiplex PCR; TCRdb's table is partial and in-frame only. The sample has around 94,000 clones, 92% seen once. This clonotype was obtained from an adult with an advanced solid tumor such as melanoma, head and neck, liver or kidney cancer. This specimen was CD4+ or CD8+ T cells sorted from blood, taken in a trial of the OX40 agonist ivuxolimab. The chain couples TRBV7-2 to TRBJ2-3; D remains ambiguous. DNA for the CDR3: TGTGCCAGCAGCTTAAGATTGCTGGGGGATACGCAGTATTTT. Protein product: CASSLRLLGDTQYF.